These 27 T cell receptor beta chains share one sample of origin, sequenced in a study of T cell repertoires in cytomegalovirus infection. Their antigens are not known. MiXCR, applied by TCRdb to the reads, yields one record per CDR3 protein. The sample has 450,000 to 600,000 distinct CDR3 sequences, under 55% seen once. The sequenced sample was cultured PBMCs, obtained from culture after CMV antigen stimulation. These receptors all come from a human donor in good health (CMV status not recorded). Some clones in this sample may be carry-over from other donors' samples.

The DNA of the CDR3 is TGTGCCAGCAGCCACTCGGGGATGGTGAACATTCAGTACTTC. Translating it yields CASSHSGMVNIQYF. This chain links TRBV7-2 with TRBJ2-4, with a weak D call TRBD2 (5 bases). Trimming pared 5 bases from V and 7 bases from J, leaving 15 bases between. This CDR3 has 14 amino acids. Germline values: CDR1 SGHTA, CDR2 FQGNSA.

J is TRBJ2-1 and V is TRBV20-1, with 10 bases identical to TRBD2. After removal of 5 bases from V and 4 bases from J, the junction contained 8 bases not matched to a gene. CDR3 length: 15 residues. Germline CDR1 reads DFQATT; CDR2 reads SNEGSKA (reference sequence). The CDR3 protein is CSARLAGGYYNEQFF. As DNA, the CDR3 is TGCAGTGCTCGTTTAGCGGGAGGTTATTACAATGAGCAGTTCTTC.

This clonotype was counted many times. This chain joins TRBV7-2 and TRBJ2-7, with D unclear. Germline lookup yields CDR1 SGHTA and CDR2 FQGNSA. The CDR3 spans 14 residues. Trimming shortened V by 1 base and J by 3 bases, and 10 bases separated the two germline ends. The CDR3 nucleotides are TGTGCCAGCAGCTTAGAACCATTCTACTACGAGCAGTACTTC. It specifies CASSLEPFYYEQYF.

This clonotype showed up just a few times. The V gene is TRBV7-2, the J gene TRBJ2-5; D remains unclear. Germline V CDR1 and CDR2: SGHTA, FQGNSA. Trimming pared 3 bases from V and 5 bases from J, leaving 10 bases between. This CDR3 contains 13 residues. For the CDR3, the DNA is TGTGCCAGCAGCTTCGACCGCACGGAGACCCAGTACTTC. This translates into CASSFDRTETQYF. Based on the CDR3 plus reference TRBV7-2 and TRBJ2-5, the full variable domain is GAGVSQSPSNKVTEKGKDVELRCDPISGHTALYWYRQSLGQGLEFLIYFQGNSAPDKSGLPSDRFSAERTGGSVSTLTIQRTQQEDSAVYLCASSFDRTETQYFGPGTRLLVL.

The chain combines TRBV4-1 with TRBJ2-1; D might be TRBD2 (6 bases). The V gene's germline CDR1 is MGHRA and CDR2 YSYEKL. CDR3 length equals 14 residues. Trimming shortened V by 4 bases and J by 5 bases, and 12 bases separated the two germline ends. The CDR3 protein is CASSPGTPNNEQFF. As DNA, the CDR3 is TGCGCCAGCAGCCCCGGGACTCCTAACAATGAGCAGTTCTTC.

J is TRBJ2-3 and V is TRBV7-2; 8 bases agree with TRBD2. The V and J ends lost 8 bases and 5 bases, in that order; junction bases with no gene match: 9. Germline values: CDR1 SGHTA, CDR2 FQGNSA. CDR3 length equals 14 residues. The DNA of the CDR3 is TGTGCCAGCGGGGGGGGGCTAGCGGGAGATACGCAGTATTTT. Translating it yields CASGGGLAGDTQYF.

This clonotype was seen a handful of times. The gene calls are TRBV7-2 and TRBJ2-3; TRBD1 is a possible D gene (7 bases). Germline V gives CDR1 SGHTA, CDR2 FQGNSA. Trimming removed 1 base at V and 8 bases at J, with 16 bases between. The CDR3 covers 15 residues. As DNA, the CDR3 is TGTGCCAGCAGCTTAGGCTCAGGGGGGCAGGGTACGCAGTATTTT. As protein: CASSLGSGGQGTQYF. Variable domain in full (rest from reference TRBV7-2 and TRBJ2-3): GAGVSQSPSNKVTEKGKDVELRCDPISGHTALYWYRQSLGQGLEFLIYFQGNSAPDKSGLPSDRFSAERTGGSVSTLTIQRTQQEDSAVYLCASSLGSGGQGTQYFGPGTRLTVL.

The rearrangement uses TRBV12-3 or TRBV12-4 and TRBJ1-2; D is possibly TRBD1 (5 bases). Trimming cost V 8 bases and J 7 bases, with 11 bases left between them. The CDR3 spans 11 residues. For the CDR3, the DNA is TGTGCCAGCCGGGGGTCGGCTGGCTACACCTTC. This codes for CASRGSAGYTF.

This clonotype was seen only a few times. In DNA form, the CDR3 reads TGTGCCAGCAGTATTACTAGCGGGGGGGCCTACGAGCAGTACTTC. Translation gives CASSITSGGAYEQYF. The J gene is TRBJ2-7, the V gene TRBV27, with 13 bases matching TRBD2. This CDR3 region has 15 residues. The ends lost 5 bases at V and 2 bases at J; junction bases unmatched: 3. The germline gives CDR1 MNHEY, CDR2 SMNVEV (reference sequence).

The V and J genes are TRBV6-1 and TRBJ2-5; D is undetermined. Trimming shortened V by 2 bases and J by 1 base, and 8 bases separated the two germline ends. This CDR3 spans 14 amino acids. Germline values: CDR1 MNHNS, CDR2 SASEGT. The CDR3 loop reads CASSEPSLQETQYF. The CDR3 DNA sequence: TGTGCCAGCAGTGAACCCTCTCTCCAAGAGACCCAGTACTTC.

V usage is TRBV5-1 and J usage is TRBJ1-1; possibly TRBD1 for D (5 bases). The CDR3 covers 15 residues. Germline-derived CDR1 and CDR2 are SGHRS and YFSETQ. V was cut by 0 bases and J by 1 base, with 10 bases left in between. Written as DNA, the CDR3 is TGCGCCAGCAGCTTGGTTACAGGACCGAACACTGAAGCTTTCTTT. It translates to CASSLVTGPNTEAFF. The variable domain in full, with the rest retrieved from reference TRBV5-1 and TRBJ1-1, is KAGVTQTPRYLIKTRGQQVTLSCSPISGHRSVSWYQQTPGQGLQFLFEYFSETQRNKGNFPGRFSGRQFSNSRSEMNVSTLELGDSALYLCASSLVTGPNTEAFFGQGTRLTVV.

This clonotype was recorded many times. The chain joins TRBV7-2 to TRBJ2-2; possible D gene TRBD2, 7 bases. Germline V gene lookup returns CDR1 SGHTA and CDR2 FQGNSA. Trimming took 11 bases from V and 2 from J, leaving 15 bases between them. This CDR3 is 14 amino acids long. The CDR3 sequence is CASLRGANTGELFF. The CDR3, as DNA: TGTGCCTCACTTCGGGGGGCAAACACCGGGGAGCTGTTTTTT.

The rearrangement links TRBV5-5 to TRBJ2-4; a possible D gene is TRBD2 (6 bases). The CDR3 spans 13 residues. The V and J ends lost 4 bases and 6 bases respectively, with 11 bases between them. CDR1 SGHKS and CDR2 YYEKEE come from the germline V gene (reference sequence). The CDR3 coding sequence is TGTGCCAGCAGCGAGGACGGGGGAAACATTCAGTACTTC. Residues: CASSEDGGNIQYF.

Only a few counts were recorded for this clonotype. V usage is TRBV5-1 and J usage is TRBJ2-3; the D call may be TRBD1 or TRBD2 (5 bases each). V shed 4 bases and J shed 4 bases, with 25 bases lying between them. The CDR3 has 18 amino acids. Looked up from germline, CDR1 is SGHRS and CDR2 is YFSETQ. As DNA, the CDR3 is TGCGCCAGCAGCGTACCCCCCGGGACGGAACAATTTTCAGATACGCAGTATTTT. Its protein is CASSVPPGTEQFSDTQYF.

CDR3 amino acids: CASSLRRGTGYTEQYF. The DNA of the CDR3 is TGTGCCAGCAGCTTAAGGAGGGGGACAGGGTACACCGAGCAGTACTTC. The chain carries TRBV7-2 and TRBJ2-7; 9 bases map to TRBD1. J lost 6 bases, V lost 2 bases, and 11 bases had no gene match. Germline assignment: CDR1 SGHTA and CDR2 FQGNSA. The CDR3 runs to 16 residues.

The chain uses TRBV2 and TRBJ2-5; 9 nucleotides agree with TRBD2. Looked up from germline, CDR1 is SNHLY and CDR2 is FYNNEI. The CDR3 totals 15 residues. Trimming took 2 bases from V and 1 from J; bases not matched to a gene: 2. The CDR3 here is CASSESSGVQETQYF. CDR3 bases: TGTGCCAGCAGTGAATCTAGCGGGGTCCAAGAGACCCAGTACTTC. The entire variable domain, with the rest obtained from reference TRBV2 and TRBJ2-5, is as follows: EPEVTQTPSHQVTQMGQEVILRCVPISNHLYFYWYRQILGQKVEFLVSFYNNEISEKSEIFDDQFSVERPDGSNFTLKIRSTKLEDSAMYFCASSESSGVQETQYFGPGTRLLVL.

This clonotype was observed a handful of times. The rearrangement links TRBV7-2 to TRBJ1-6; 7 nucleotides agree with TRBD1. Trimming removed 4 bases from V and 9 bases from J; junction bases left unmatched: 3. The CDR3 consists of 13 residues. Germline-derived CDR1 and CDR2 are SGHTA and FQGNSA. The CDR3 nucleotides are TGTGCCAGCAGCTACGACAGGGTTTCACCCCTCCACTTT. Its protein is CASSYDRVSPLHF. Variable domain in full (rest from reference TRBV7-2 and TRBJ1-6): GAGVSQSPSNKVTEKGKDVELRCDPISGHTALYWYRQSLGQGLEFLIYFQGNSAPDKSGLPSDRFSAERTGGSVSTLTIQRTQQEDSAVYLCASSYDRVSPLHFGNGTRLTVT.

The V call is TRBV7-2, the J call TRBJ2-2; maybe TRBD2 (6 bases). The CDR3 has 15 amino acids. Per germline, CDR1 SGHTA and CDR2 FQGNSA. The V gene lost 2 bases and the J gene lost 6 bases, with 13 bases spanning the gap. CDR3 protein: CASSLWPPGAGELFF. The CDR3 DNA reads TGTGCCAGCAGCTTATGGCCCCCGGGGGCCGGGGAGCTGTTTTTT.

This clonotype was counted ten times or more. The gene calls are TRBV7-2 and TRBJ1-3; D not certain. The CDR3 contains 13 residues. Germline V gene lookup returns CDR1 SGHTA and CDR2 FQGNSA. Trimming shortened V by 1 base and J by 4 bases, and 5 bases separated the two germline ends. The chain's CDR3 is CASSLVSGNTIYF. CDR3 sequence (DNA): TGTGCCAGCAGCTTAGTTTCGGGAAACACCATATATTTT.

This clonotype was detected once. The J gene is TRBJ2-4, the V gene TRBV27, with TRBD2 as a possible D gene (5 bases). Germline assignment: CDR1 MNHEY and CDR2 SMNVEV (reference sequence). V was shortened by 5 bases and J by 3 bases, with 23 bases between the two germline ends. The CDR3 runs to 18 residues. This chain's CDR3 is CASSTHWAGGLDKNIQYF. Written as DNA, the CDR3 is TGTGCCAGCAGTACTCACTGGGCAGGAGGCTTGGACAAAAACATTCAGTACTTC.

This clonotype has just a few counts. The V call is TRBV7-2, the J call TRBJ2-1; 10 bases match TRBD1. The CDR3 length is 16 residues. J gave up 2 bases and V 1 base, and 2 bases lay outside the gene matches. In germline, CDR1 is SGHTA, CDR2 FQGNSA. The CDR3 coding sequence is TGTGCCAGCAGCTTAGAGGGGACAGGGGCCTACAATGAGCAGTTCTTC. It is translated as CASSLEGTGAYNEQFF.

The rearrangement joins TRBV2 to TRBJ2-1, with D possibly being TRBD2 (6 bases). Trimming pared 1 base from V and 7 bases from J, leaving 17 bases between. Germline loops: CDR1 SNHLY, CDR2 FYNNEI. CDR3 length equals 16 residues. CDR3 DNA sequence: TGTGCCAGCAGTGAAGGCCGCCTTCTAGCGATGAATGAGCAGTTCTTC. The encoded protein is CASSEGRLLAMNEQFF.

The chain carries TRBV5-4 and TRBJ2-7; D perhaps matches TRBD1 (6 bases). Between the trimmed V and J ends, which lost 3 bases and 6 bases, there was a span of 16 bases. Germline V CDR1 and CDR2: SGHNT, YYREEE (reference sequence). CDR3 length equals 14 residues. CDR3 region: CASSSPGESSEQYF. The CDR3 DNA sequence: TGTGCCAGCAGCTCCCCAGGGGAATCGAGCGAGCAGTACTTC. Using reference TRBV5-4 and TRBJ2-7 for the parts outside the CDR3, the full variable domain is ETGVTQSPTHLIKTRGQQVTLRCSSQSGHNTVSWYQQALGQGPQFIFQYYREEENGRGNFPPRFSGLQFPNYSSELNVNALELDDSALYLCASSSPGESSEQYFGPGTRLTVT.

J is TRBJ2-7 and V is TRBV5-1; D remains ambiguous. This CDR3 has 15 amino acids. Germline assignment: CDR1 SGHRS and CDR2 YFSETQ. Trimming removed 0 bases at V and 3 bases at J, with 13 bases between. The CDR3 loop reads CASSLAHTEGYEQYF. DNA of the CDR3: TGCGCCAGCAGCTTGGCCCACACGGAAGGCTACGAGCAGTACTTC.

The table lists this clonotype with a few counts. The rearrangement uses TRBV7-6 and TRBJ2-7; 7 positions match TRBD2. This CDR3 contains 15 residues. J lost 3 bases, V lost 0 bases, and 5 bases had no gene match. Germline-derived CDR1 and CDR2 are SGHVS and FNYEAQ. DNA of the CDR3: TGTGCCAGCAGCTTAGCCGGCGGGGGATACTACGAGCAGTACTTC. Its protein is CASSLAGGGYYEQYF.

This chain uses TRBV5-3 with TRBJ2-3; weak D call: TRBD2 (6 bases). TRBV5-3 is treated as an ORF (open reading frame) with a function not yet certain. Trimming shortened V by 8 bases and J by 2 bases, and 18 bases separated the two germline ends. The CDR3 contains 15 residues. The DNA of the CDR3 is TGTGCCAGCAGCGATCGTGCGGGGAACACAGATACGCAGTATTTT. Translating it yields CASSDRAGNTDTQYF.

Only a few counts were recorded for this clonotype. V usage is TRBV7-9 and J usage is TRBJ2-2, with D hard to call. V was trimmed by 0 bases and J by 4 bases, leaving 9 bases between them. The germline CDR1 and CDR2 sequences are SEHNR and FQNEAQ (reference sequence). This CDR3 has 15 residues. The CDR3 sequence is CASSLAGLGTGELFF. Written as DNA, the CDR3 is TGTGCCAGCAGCTTAGCGGGCCTGGGCACCGGGGAGCTGTTTTTT.